This entry lists 12 T cell receptor beta chains sequenced from one sample in a study of tissue T cells after allogeneic stem cell transplantation. Time point noted: mouse harvest day 7 after allogeneic transplant. Each mouse received 10^7 T-cell-depleted marrow cells plus 10^6 splenic CD5+ T cells by tail vein. The repertoire was sequenced with immunoSEQ multiplex PCR; TCRdb's copy has only in-frame clones and lacks some. The sample contains approximately 9,000 clones, approximately 47% of which appear only once. Sequencing was performed on gut tissue. All receptors come from a female BALB/c mouse given C57BL/6 T cells with graft-versus-host disease after an allogeneic hematopoietic cell transplant.

This clone was detected only a few times. Gene names and germline refer to mouse. The read comes to an end 1 residue before the CDR3 does, leaving the germline J gene to fill in the end. This same CDR3 is encoded by further DNA sequences in the sample. The chain is built from TRBV16 and TRBJ2-5; D is perhaps TRBD2 (5 bases). V was clipped by 3 bases and J by 1 base, with 5 bases between them. CDR1 SGHSA and CDR2 FRNQAP come from the germline V gene. The CDR3 has 13 residues. The covered CDR3 bases are TGTGCAAGCAGCTTTGGGGACCAAGACACCCAGTAC. Its protein is CASSFGDQDTQY. The whole CDR3 reads CASSFGDQDTQYF.

To note about this clone: Gene names and germline match the mouse. The DNA ends 1 residue before the CDR3 does, and the rest of the CDR3 is filled in from the germline J gene. The genes are TRBV26 and TRBJ2-7; 13 nucleotides align to TRBD2. The CDR3 contains 13 residues. Trimming at V came to 6 bases and at J to 6 bases, leaving 2 bases not matched to a gene. CDR1 and CDR2 (germline): KGHPV, FQNQEV (reference sequence). The CDR3 bases that were read are TGTGCCAGCAGCCGGGACTGGGGGGGTGAACAGTAC. It codes for CASSRDWGGEQY. The whole CDR3 is CASSRDWGGEQYF.

About this clone: Germline and genes: mouse. The CDR3 is cut off 1 residue early in the read; its end comes from the germline J gene. V and J are TRBV17 and TRBJ2-7, with D tentatively TRBD1 or TRBD2 (5 bases each). The germline V gene has CDR1 MNHDT and CDR2 YYDKIL. V was trimmed by 0 bases and J by 6 bases, leaving 6 bases between them. The CDR3 has 12 amino acids. The sequenced CDR3 bases are TGTGCTAGCAGTAGAGAGGGGGTTGAACAGTAC. It specifies CASSREGVEQY. From start to end, the CDR3 is CASSREGVEQYF.

This clone was detected a few times. The listed genes are named as in mouse. Read sequence stops 1 residue before the CDR3 end, and the germline J gene provides the missing end. The V gene is TRBV3, the J gene TRBJ2-2; no firm D call. The length of the CDR3 is 14 residues. The germline CDR1 and CDR2 sequences are SNHLY and FYNGKV (reference sequence). V was clipped by 2 bases and J by 1 base, with 5 bases between them. The CDR3 bases that were read are TGTGCCAGCAGCTTAACCCTAAACACCGGGCAGCTCTAC. It yields the protein CASSLTLNTGQLY. From start to end, the CDR3 is CASSLTLNTGQLYF.

As to this clone: Genes and germline are mouse. The read is 1 residue too short to cover the CDR3 end, so that end is filled in from the germline J gene. The chain links TRBV26 to TRBJ1-1, with D perhaps matching TRBD1 (6 bases). Germline V CDR1 and CDR2: KGHPV, FQNQEV (reference sequence). V was cut by 1 base and J by 0 bases, with 9 bases left in between. This CDR3 contains 15 residues. Here the CDR3 reads CASSLLGAANTEVFF. The covered CDR3 bases are TGTGCCAGCAGTCTGTTGGGGGCTGCAAACACAGAAGTCTTC.

There are a few counts of this clone. Mouse germline and gene names are used. The observed sequence ends 1 residue before the CDR3 terminus, with the missing tail filled in from the germline J gene. V gene TRBV26 combines with J gene TRBJ1-3; possibly TRBD1 for D (6 bases). The CDR3 spans 15 residues. In germline, CDR1 is KGHPV, CDR2 FQNQEV (reference sequence). V lost 2 bases and J 2 bases, leaving 10 bases between the germline ends. The CDR3 DNA, read in part, is TGTGCCAGCAGTCTGGCAGGGGCGCCTGGAAATACGCTCTAT. Protein sequence: CASSLAGAPGNTLY. The whole CDR3 region reads CASSLAGAPGNTLYF.

Comment on this clone: Gene names are mouse gene names. The read comes to an end 1 residue before the CDR3 does, leaving the germline J gene to fill in the end. The chain is built from TRBV26 and TRBJ2-4; D is unresolved. The CDR3 spans 13 residues. Trimming removed 5 bases at V and 0 bases at J, with 6 bases between. Germline CDR1 reads KGHPV; CDR2 reads FQNQEV (reference sequence). This CDR3 reads CASSFMSQNTLYF. The DNA read from the CDR3 is TGTGCCAGCAGTTTCATGAGTCAAAACACCTTGTAC.

About this clone: The genes and germline here are from mouse. The read stops 1 residue short of the end of the CDR3; the missing end is completed from the germline J gene. This chain uses TRBV31 with TRBJ2-1; 11 nucleotides align to TRBD2. The V and J ends lost 2 bases and 1 base, in that order; junction bases with no gene match: 4. Germline lookup yields CDR1 GKSSPN and CDR2 SITVG. This CDR3 is 16 amino acids long. The CDR3 is CAWSGGLGVNYAEQFF. Partial CDR3 DNA: TGTGCCTGGAGTGGGGGACTGGGGGTCAACTATGCTGAGCAGTTC.

On this clone: Gene names are the mouse ones. Read coverage stops 1 residue before the CDR3 terminus; the germline J gene supplies the remainder. This chain joins TRBV26 and TRBJ2-2; TRBD2 aligns across 10 bases. The V gene end was trimmed by 4 bases and the J gene end by 2 bases; junction bases not matched to a gene: 4. Germline CDR1 KGHPV, CDR2 FQNQEV (reference sequence). This CDR3 has 16 residues. CDR3 sequence: CASSPDWGWNTGQLYF. CDR3 DNA (partial): TGTGCCAGCAGTCCGGACTGGGGGTGGAACACCGGGCAGCTCTAC.

Details on this clone: Mouse gene names and germline throughout. The read comes to an end 1 residue before the CDR3 does, leaving the germline J gene to fill in the end. The V and J genes are TRBV26 and TRBJ2-3, with TRBD1 matching over 7 bases. CDR1 and CDR2 (germline): KGHPV, FQNQEV (reference sequence). V was clipped by 4 bases and J by 3 bases; unmatched bases: 4. The CDR3 is 14 residues long. The sequenced CDR3 bases are TGTGCCAGCAGTCCGACAGGGAAGGCAGAAACGCTGTAT. This sequence encodes CASSPTGKAETLY. The CDR3 reads in full as CASSPTGKAETLYF.

Concerning this clone itself: The gene names given are mouse names. The CDR3 sequence: CASSLEGAEVFF. The sequenced part of the CDR3 DNA is TGTGCAAGCAGCTTAGAGGGGGCAGAAGTCTTC. The V gene is TRBV16, the J gene TRBJ1-1; maybe TRBD1 (5 bases). Read sequence stops 1 residue before the CDR3 end, and the germline J gene provides the missing end. Germline V gene sequence: CDR1 SGHSA, CDR2 FRNQAP. Trimming shortened V by 0 bases and J by 6 bases, and 5 bases separated the two germline ends. The CDR3 loop spans 12 amino acids.

In the case of this clone: The germline and genes are mouse ones. The read falls 1 residue short of the CDR3 end, and the missing part is taken from the germline J gene. The J gene is TRBJ2-7, the V gene TRBV2; 9 nucleotides agree with TRBD2. The CDR3 runs 15 residues. Germline loops: CDR1 LGHNA, CDR2 YSYQKL. V lost 0 bases and J lost 3; bases outside the gene matches: 3. The DNA read from the CDR3 is TGTGCCAGCAGCCAAGACCCTGGGGGGGTCTATGAACAGTAC. Its translation is CASSQDPGGVYEQY. The full CDR3 sequence reads CASSQDPGGVYEQYF.